The sequence of this T cell receptor (beta chain) was determined in a study of blood T cell repertoires in COVID-19. The CDR3 spans 14 residues. CDR1 is MDHEN, CDR2 SYDVKM, per germline. Between the trimmed V and J ends, which lost 4 bases and 0 bases, there was a span of 9 bases. Categorization into cohorts depended on clinical history that participants reported. This table comes from immunoSEQ multiplex PCR, and its TCRdb copy is limited to in-frame clones, with some not included. The sample lists some 220,000 clones; 85% to 90% were seen once. Sequencing input: PBMCs or T cells enriched from blood (not recorded which). The sequence was obtained from a woman younger than 35 in a cohort exposed to, infected with or recovered from COVID-19 (not recorded which). This chain uses TRBV28 with TRBJ1-2; no reliable D call. The CDR3 DNA reads TGTGCCAGCAGTTGGCTGACTCCTAACTATGGCTACACCTTC. Its protein is CASSWLTPNYGYTF.